The 22 T cell receptor beta chains in this list originate from one sample, sequenced in a study of regulatory T cells in long-lasting Graves disease. The time point is: newly diagnosed GD, antithyroid drugs for less than 3 months. TCR sequences were obtained from RNA taken from PBMCs. Construction of TCR beta libraries relied on iRepertoire HTBI primers and on Arm-PCR targeting CDR3 regions. In TCRdb, the multiplex PCR reads were re-called with MiXCR into one record per CDR3 protein. The sample carries 600,000 to 650,000 distinct CDR3 sequences, about 16% recorded once. These data were likewise used in another study, on T cells in Graves' hyperthyroidism and ophthalmopathy.

This sample comprised peripheral blood mononuclear cells (PBMCs), obtained at new diagnosis, from a patient treated with antithyroid drugs. These receptors were obtained from a woman aged 25-40 years with Graves disease.

This clonotype has only a few counts. The gene calls are TRBV11-2 and TRBJ2-5; TRBD1 might be the D (6 bases). V lost 4 bases, J lost 1 base, and 13 bases lay in between. The CDR3 is made up of 15 amino acids. Looked up from germline, CDR1 is SGHAT and CDR2 is FQNNGV. CDR3 sequence: CASSSLMGAQETQYF. CDR3 nucleotides: TGTGCCAGCAGCTCACTAATGGGGGCCCAAGAGACCCAGTACTTC.

In DNA, the CDR3 is TGTGCCAGAACCGGGTTTAACACTGAAGCTTTCTTT. It is translated as CARTGFNTEAFF. The chain carries TRBV9 and TRBJ1-1, with D unresolved. The CDR3 extends over 12 amino acids. CDR1 and CDR2 from the germline V gene are SGDLS and YYNGEE. Trimming stripped 8 bases from V and 2 bases from J, with 10 bases between.

The chain is built from TRBV6-5 and TRBJ2-5; 7 bases match TRBD2. Germline CDR1 reads MNHEY; CDR2 reads SVGAGI. This CDR3 comprises 14 residues. J gave up 7 bases and V 4 bases, and 9 bases lay outside the gene matches. CDR3 DNA: TGTGCCAGCAGTTCGGGGAGGGTGGGCAGGACCCAGTACTTC. Translated, it gives CASSSGRVGRTQYF.

This clonotype has more than one count but fewer than ten. The chain joins TRBV11-2 to TRBJ2-3; 8 bases agree with TRBD1. Germline V lookup: CDR1 SGHAT, CDR2 FQNNGV. The CDR3 runs 17 residues. V shed 5 bases and J 4 bases; nucleotides not matched to a gene: 14. CDR3 DNA: TGTGCCAGCAGCATTACTCGGGGACAGGTCACATCAGATACGCAGTATTTT. Its protein product is CASSITRGQVTSDTQYF.

The rearrangement joins TRBV6-1 to TRBJ2-4; 10 bases map to TRBD2. The V and J ends lost 6 bases and 5 bases, in that order; junction bases with no gene match: 13. The CDR3 covers 17 residues. The germline gives CDR1 MNHNS, CDR2 SASEGT. The CDR3 sequence is CASRPSGRAKGENIQYF. The CDR3 DNA sequence: TGTGCCAGCAGACCTAGCGGGAGAGCCAAGGGGGAAAACATTCAGTACTTC.

This clonotype showed up just a few times. This sequence joins TRBV20-1 and TRBJ2-7; 7 bases align to TRBD2. This CDR3 has 16 residues. The germline gives CDR1 DFQATT, CDR2 SNEGSKA (reference sequence). In DNA form, the CDR3 reads TGCAGCGCCAGACGAACTAGCGCGATTACATCCTACGAGCAGTACTTC. Translation: CSARRTSAITSYEQYF.

This clonotype was counted many times. V gene TRBV7-3 combines with J gene TRBJ2-3, with D perhaps matching TRBD1 (5 bases). From germline, CDR1 is SGHTA and CDR2 FQGTGA. This CDR3 is built from 15 residues. Between the trimmed V and J ends, which lost 5 bases and 0 bases, there was a span of 12 bases. The CDR3 here is CASSPQGLSTDTQYF. CDR3 bases: TGTGCCAGCAGCCCTCAGGGTCTAAGCACAGATACGCAGTATTTT.

The rearrangement uses TRBV20-1 and TRBJ2-5; D is ambiguous. Germline CDR1 DFQATT, CDR2 SNEGSKA (reference sequence). Trimming shortened V by 3 bases and J by 3 bases, and 5 bases separated the two germline ends. This CDR3 has 11 residues. CDR3 in amino acids: CSASGKETQYF. The CDR3 DNA is TGCAGTGCTAGCGGTAAAGAGACCCAGTACTTC.

This clonotype was seen at least ten times. The V and J genes are TRBV27 and TRBJ2-5, with no clear D. Germline V CDR1 and CDR2: MNHEY, SMNVEV (reference sequence). This CDR3 spans 13 amino acids. V lost 4 bases to trimming and J lost 2 bases, with 8 bases between them. In DNA form, the CDR3 reads TGTGCCAGCAGTTGGCACAGACAAGAGACCCAGTACTTC. Translating it yields CASSWHRQETQYF.

The CDR3 loop reads CSARSLAGSNNEQFF. Written as DNA, the CDR3 is TGCAGTGCTAGAAGTCTAGCGGGATCTAACAATGAGCAGTTCTTC. The V call is TRBV20-1, the J call TRBJ2-1, with 9 bases that match TRBD2. Germline CDR1 DFQATT, CDR2 SNEGSKA (reference sequence). There are 15 residues in the CDR3. J lost 5 bases, V lost 2 bases, and 7 bases had no gene match.

The sample holds many counts of this clonotype. The chain joins TRBV30 to TRBJ1-4; D unresolved. CDR1 is GTSNPN and CDR2 is SVGIG in the germline V gene (reference sequence). V was trimmed by 2 bases and J by 4 bases, leaving 5 bases between them. The CDR3 sequence is 12 residues long. CDR3 DNA: TGTGCCTGGAGTAACCTTAATGAAAAACTGTTTTTT. It specifies CAWSNLNEKLFF. Full variable domain (outside the CDR3, taken from reference TRBV30 and TRBJ1-4): SQTIHQWPATLVQPVGSPLSLECTVEGTSNPNLYWYRQAAGRGLQLLFYSVGIGQISSEVPQNLSASRPQDRQFILSSKKLLLSDSGFYLCAWSNLNEKLFFGSGTQLSVL.

This chain uses TRBV2 with TRBJ2-1; no definite D call. Germline loops: CDR1 SNHLY, CDR2 FYNNEI. This CDR3 has 14 amino acids. Trimming removed 2 bases from V and 6 bases from J, with 11 bases in between. This chain's CDR3 is CASSERPAPNEQFF. Here the CDR3 DNA reads TGTGCCAGCAGTGAACGCCCGGCCCCCAATGAGCAGTTCTTC. The full variable domain, rest sourced from reference TRBV2 and TRBJ2-1, is EPEVTQTPSHQVTQMGQEVILRCVPISNHLYFYWYRQILGQKVEFLVSFYNNEISEKSEIFDDQFSVERPDGSNFTLKIRSTKLEDSAMYFCASSERPAPNEQFFGPGTRLTVL.

This clonotype was picked up a small number of times. The rearrangement links TRBV12-3 or TRBV12-4 to TRBJ2-3; 7 positions match TRBD1. V lost 5 bases, J lost 4 bases, and 18 bases stayed unmatched. The CDR3 loop spans 18 amino acids. DNA for the CDR3: TGTGCCAGCAGTAAGGGACAGTCTCTTCCCCGGTTCCCAGATACGCAGTATTTT. As protein: CASSKGQSLPRFPDTQYF.

This chain joins TRBV20-1 and TRBJ1-2, with D unresolved. This CDR3 region has 13 residues. Looked up from germline, CDR1 is DFQATT and CDR2 is SNEGSKA (reference sequence). With 6 bases removed from V and 0 bases from J, the gap between germline ends came to 11 bases. The CDR3, as DNA: TGCAGTGCCGACCCGTTAGCTAACTATGGCTACACCTTC. Protein product: CSADPLANYGYTF.

At least ten counts were recorded for this clonotype. J is TRBJ2-2 and V is TRBV28, with 7 nucleotides matching TRBD1. V lost 7 bases, J lost 3 bases, and 8 bases stayed unmatched. The CDR3 contains 15 residues. The germline V gene encodes CDR1 MDHEN and CDR2 SYDVKM. The CDR3 region is CASTTDRDYTGELFF. As DNA, the CDR3 is TGTGCCAGCACCACAGACAGGGATTACACCGGGGAGCTGTTTTTT.

This chain connects TRBV19 to TRBJ2-7, with a weak D call TRBD2 (5 bases). V shed 3 bases and J shed 2 bases, with 14 bases lying between them. The CDR3 extends over 15 amino acids. Per germline, CDR1 LNHDA and CDR2 SQIVND (reference sequence). The CDR3 DNA reads TGTGCCAGTAGTATCATCGGCAGGAGGACCTACGAGCAGTACTTC. Amino acid sequence: CASSIIGRRTYEQYF.

V usage is TRBV20-1 and J usage is TRBJ1-6; TRBD1 matches 9 bases. Germline V gene lookup returns CDR1 DFQATT and CDR2 SNEGSKA (reference sequence). The CDR3 runs to 14 residues. V lost 5 bases to trimming and J lost 10 bases; unmatched junction nucleotides: 9. The CDR3 bases are TGCAGTGCTCCACGGACAGGGGAAAGGTCACCCCTCCACTTT. It codes for CSAPRTGERSPLHF.

This sequence joins TRBV12-3 or TRBV12-4 and TRBJ1-2; tentatively, D is TRBD1 (6 bases). V lost 4 bases and J 7 bases, leaving 16 bases between the germline ends. The CDR3 is 14 residues long. CDR3 loop: CASSSGRGTAGYTF. The CDR3 DNA reads as TGTGCCAGCAGTTCGGGCAGGGGCACCGCTGGCTACACCTTC.

This chain joins TRBV14 and TRBJ2-5; D is unclear. CDR3 length: 11 amino acids. Trimming removed 3 bases at V and 5 bases at J, with 4 bases between. Looked up from germline, CDR1 is SGHDN and CDR2 is FVKESK. The CDR3 DNA sequence: TGTGCCAGCAGCCACATGGAGACCCAGTACTTC. This sequence encodes CASSHMETQYF.

The chain links TRBV29-1 to TRBJ1-4; TRBD1 is a possible D gene (5 bases). Germline V gene data show CDR1 as SQVTM and CDR2 as ANQGSEA. Trimming took off 8 bases at V and 7 bases at J, with 17 bases between the two ends. This CDR3 is built from 13 residues. CDR3 bases: TGCAGCACGACTTGGGGCGCCGGTGAAAAACTGTTTTTT. Translating it yields CSTTWGAGEKLFF.

This clonotype showed up just a few times. The chain links TRBV29-1 to TRBJ1-1, with D possibly TRBD1 on 5 matching bases. The germline CDR1 and CDR2 sequences are SQVTM and ANQGSEA. The CDR3 is made up of 14 amino acids. V was shortened by 3 bases and J by 0 bases, with 11 bases between the two germline ends. The CDR3 region is CSVEGRGVNTEAFF. CDR3 nucleotides: TGCAGCGTTGAGGGACGGGGTGTGAACACTGAAGCTTTCTTT.

This clonotype showed up many times. The gene calls are TRBV6-1 and TRBJ1-5; D is undetermined. The CDR3 consists of 14 residues. Germline CDR1 is MNHNS and CDR2 is SASEGT. V gave up 2 bases and J gave up 0 bases, with 5 bases separating them. The CDR3 DNA follows: TGTGCCAGCAGTGAACAGTATAGCAATCAGCCCCAGCATTTT. This codes for CASSEQYSNQPQHF.